Listed below are T cell receptor beta chains from one sample, sequenced in a study of CD8 T cells in ankylosing spondylitis. From the 5' RACE reads, TCRdb called clonotypes with MiXCR, one entry per CDR3 protein. This sample has around 280,000 distinct CDR3 sequences, with around 19% found just once. The sequenced sample consisted of blood, either unsorted or a sorted T cell fraction (not recorded which). These receptors all come from a male donor with ankylosing spondylitis or in good health (not recorded which). The CDR3 runs from the conserved cysteine through the conserved F or W. A D gene is named only where the DNA matches it firmly. Clone sizes are given selectively: once, few, many, or a class where the clone is expanded.

clone_size j_call d_call v_call cdr3_aa cdr3_nt
many TRBJ2-5 TRBD1 TRBV29-1 CSVDRGIGETQYF TGCAGCGTTGACAGGGGGATCGGGGAGACCCAGTACTTC
. TRBJ2-1 TRBD2 TRBV11-3 CASSSSGGVTSYNEQFF TGTGCCAGCAGCTCTAGCGGGGGGGTAACATCCTACAATGAGCAGTTCTTC
. TRBJ2-1 . TRBV12-3/TRBV12-4 CASRRVGAYNEQFF TGTGCCAGCAGGCGGGTGGGAGCCTACAATGAGCAGTTCTTC
few TRBJ1-1 TRBD1 TRBV29-1 CSVSRTGDTEAFF TGCAGCGTTTCCCGGACAGGAGACACTGAAGCTTTCTTT
. TRBJ1-5 TRBD1 TRBV12-3/TRBV12-4 CASSLLTGGKQPQHF TGTGCCAGCAGTTTATTAACAGGGGGGAAGCAGCCCCAGCATTTT
. TRBJ1-6 TRBD1 TRBV5-1 CASSLDGQGVNSPLHF TGCGCCAGCAGCTTGGACGGACAGGGCGTTAATTCACCCCTCCACTTT
many TRBJ2-3 . TRBV5-1 CASNWGSTDTQYF TGCGCCAGCAATTGGGGAAGCACAGATACGCAGTATTTT
few TRBJ1-1 . TRBV12-3/TRBV12-4 CASSTGSLGVAFF TGTGCCAGCAGCACAGGGTCCCTAGGAGTAGCTTTCTTT
. TRBJ1-5 . TRBV5-1 CASSLEPGSNQPQHF TGCGCCAGCAGCTTAGAGCCTGGAAGCAATCAGCCCCAGCATTTT
few TRBJ2-1 TRBD2 TRBV5-1 CASNPVAGAYNEQFF TGCGCCAGCAACCCAGTAGCGGGGGCTTACAATGAGCAGTTCTTC
few TRBJ1-2 . TRBV3-1 CASSQTGSGYTF TGTGCCAGCAGTCAAACAGGGAGTGGCTACACCTTC
few TRBJ2-5 TRBD2 TRBV7-6 CASSPLAGGQETQYF TGTGCCAGCAGCCCATTAGCGGGGGGGCAAGAGACCCAGTACTTC
. TRBJ1-5 . TRBV28 CASRGGQYSNQPQHF TGTGCCAGCAGAGGCGGACAATATAGCAATCAGCCCCAGCATTTT
few TRBJ2-3 TRBD1 TRBV10-3 CAISETGGTGADTQYF TGTGCCATCAGTGAGACCGGCGGGACAGGGGCAGATACGCAGTATTTT
. TRBJ1-5 . TRBV6-1 CASRNNNRSPQHF TGTGCCAGCAGGAATAACAACAGGTCGCCCCAGCATTTT
many TRBJ1-1 TRBD1 TRBV28 CASSLPDRVGNTEAFF TGTGCCAGCAGTTTACCGGACAGGGTGGGGAACACTGAAGCTTTCTTT
. TRBJ2-1 TRBD2 TRBV11-1 CASSLVRGLAGGIYEQFF TGTGCCAGCAGCTTAGTACGGGGACTAGCGGGAGGTATCTATGAGCAGTTCTTC
few TRBJ1-4 TRBD1 TRBV12-3/TRBV12-4 CASSLTTGVGEKLFF TGTGCCAGCAGTTTAACGACAGGGGTAGGCGAAAAACTGTTTTTT
. TRBJ2-3 . TRBV20-1 CSARDPRGRTDTQYF TGCAGTGCTAGAGATCCGCGGGGGCGAACAGATACGCAGTATTTT
few TRBJ2-3 TRBD2 TRBV7-3 CASSRIAGNTDTQYF TGTGCCAGCAGCCGGATAGCGGGAAACACAGATACGCAGTATTTT
few TRBJ1-1 . TRBV5-1 CASSLSGVNTEAFF TGCGCCAGCAGCTTGAGCGGGGTGAACACTGAAGCTTTCTTT
few TRBJ2-4 TRBD2 TRBV12-3/TRBV12-4 CASSLEVSGGQSPRDIQYF TGTGCCAGCAGTTTAGAGGTTAGCGGGGGGCAGAGCCCGAGGGACATTCAGTACTTC
. TRBJ2-1 TRBD2 TRBV18 CASSFGLAGGSNEQFF TGTGCCAGCTCATTCGGACTAGCGGGGGGTTCCAATGAGCAGTTCTTC
few TRBJ2-5 . TRBV5-1 CASSPDQVSAQYF TGCGCCAGCAGCCCCGACCAGGTTTCCGCCCAGTACTTC
. TRBJ2-3 . TRBV6-1 CASSISYTQYF TGTGCCAGCAGTATATCTTATACGCAGTATTTT
many TRBJ1-1 TRBD1 TRBV4-1 CASSQATGVSTEAFF TGCGCCAGCAGCCAGGCTACAGGGGTTAGCACTGAAGCTTTCTTT
few TRBJ1-6 TRBD1 TRBV20-1 CSARGQTYNSPLHF TGCAGTGCTAGGGGACAGACCTATAATTCACCCCTCCACTTT
many TRBJ2-5 . TRBV5-1 CASSLQLEETQYF TGCGCCAGCAGCTTGCAACTAGAGGAGACCCAGTACTTC
many TRBJ2-1 . TRBV29-1 CSVHRDLDNEQFF TGCAGCGTTCACCGGGACTTAGACAATGAGCAGTTCTTC
. TRBJ2-4 . TRBV27 CASSLSGKNIQYF TGTGCCAGCAGTTTATCGGGCAAAAACATTCAGTACTTC
. TRBJ2-6 TRBD1 TRBV2 CASRATGLRANVLTF TGTGCCAGCAGGGCGACAGGGTTAAGGGCCAACGTCCTGACTTTC
many TRBJ2-1 . TRBV9 CASSVGPSNNEQFF TGTGCCAGCAGCGTGGGGCCCTCTAACAATGAGCAGTTCTTC
many TRBJ2-1 . TRBV5-1 CASSLEVAGNEQFF TGCGCCAGCAGCTTGGAGGTAGCTGGGAATGAGCAGTTCTTC
few TRBJ2-3 . TRBV5-5 CASSLTSQDTQYF TGTGCCAGCAGCTTGACTAGCCAAGATACGCAGTATTTT
. TRBJ2-5 . TRBV7-6 CASTTSGPQETQYF TGTGCCAGCACCACGAGCGGGCCCCAAGAGACCCAGTACTTC
few TRBJ2-2 TRBD2 TRBV24-1 CATSDPSSGGPNTGELFF TGTGCCACCAGTGATCCATCTAGCGGGGGGCCGAACACCGGGGAGCTGTTTTTT
. TRBJ1-2 . TRBV5-1 CASSLGDSVPYGYTF TGCGCCAGCAGCTTGGGAGACAGTGTTCCCTATGGCTACACCTTC
. TRBJ2-5 . TRBV27 CASSQGGWETRYF TGTGCCAGCAGCCAGGGAGGTTGGGAGACCCGGTACTTC
. TRBJ2-1 . TRBV27 CASKPYVGGTYNEQFF TGTGCCAGCAAACCTTACGTGGGAGGGACATACAATGAGCAGTTCTTC
. TRBJ2-2 TRBD2 TRBV10-1 CASSESLAGQTGELFF TGCGCCAGCAGTGAGTCCCTAGCGGGACAAACCGGGGAGCTGTTTTTT
. TRBJ2-2 TRBD1 TRBV5-5 CASSRQGAGVNTGELFF TGTGCCAGCAGCCGACAGGGGGCAGGGGTGAACACCGGGGAGCTGTTTTTT
. TRBJ2-6 TRBD1 TRBV12-3/TRBV12-4 CASLQGASGANVLTF TGTGCCAGCTTACAGGGGGCTTCTGGGGCCAACGTCCTGACTTTC
few TRBJ2-5 . TRBV28 CASSLTGKAVETQYF TGTGCCAGCAGTCTCACGGGGAAAGCGGTAGAGACCCAGTACTTC
few TRBJ2-1 . TRBV11-2 CASSLVFPEQFF TGTGCCAGCAGCTTAGTCTTCCCGGAGCAGTTCTTC
few TRBJ2-3 . TRBV5-6 CASSSYRSTDTQYF TGTGCCAGCAGCTCGTACAGGAGCACAGATACGCAGTATTTT
. TRBJ2-5 . TRBV12-5 CASGYRVGLETQYF TGTGCTAGTGGTTATAGGGTTGGCTTAGAGACCCAGTACTTC
few TRBJ2-1 TRBD2 TRBV20-1 CSARGALAGVLYEQFF TGCAGTGCTAGAGGGGCCCTCGCGGGAGTCTTGTATGAGCAGTTCTTC
. TRBJ1-6 . TRBV2 CASSVLPYNSPLHF TGTGCCAGCAGTGTTTTGCCCTATAATTCACCCCTCCACTTT
few TRBJ1-5 . TRBV24-1 CATSKAVDGQPQHF TGTGCCACCAGTAAGGCAGTAGATGGTCAGCCCCAGCATTTT
many TRBJ1-5 . TRBV20-1 CSANRDLQPQHF TGCAGTGCCAACCGGGACTTACAGCCCCAGCATTTT
few TRBJ2-3 . TRBV5-1 CASSLVAPDTQYF TGCGCCAGCAGCTTGGTGGCACCAGATACGCAGTATTTT
many TRBJ1-2 TRBD1 TRBV10-3 CAISDKTGVNYGYTF TGTGCCATCAGTGATAAAACAGGGGTTAACTATGGCTACACCTTC
. TRBJ2-2 TRBD2 TRBV12-3/TRBV12-4 CASSFRREGRTGELFF TGTGCCAGCAGTTTTCGGCGGGAGGGCCGCACCGGGGAGCTGTTTTTT
few TRBJ1-5 . TRBV12-3/TRBV12-4 CASRRGMSNQPQHF TGTGCCTCACGCAGGGGTATGAGCAATCAGCCCCAGCATTTT
many TRBJ1-1 . TRBV4-2 CASSPALKNTEAFF TGTGCCAGCAGCCCCGCCCTTAAGAACACTGAAGCTTTCTTT